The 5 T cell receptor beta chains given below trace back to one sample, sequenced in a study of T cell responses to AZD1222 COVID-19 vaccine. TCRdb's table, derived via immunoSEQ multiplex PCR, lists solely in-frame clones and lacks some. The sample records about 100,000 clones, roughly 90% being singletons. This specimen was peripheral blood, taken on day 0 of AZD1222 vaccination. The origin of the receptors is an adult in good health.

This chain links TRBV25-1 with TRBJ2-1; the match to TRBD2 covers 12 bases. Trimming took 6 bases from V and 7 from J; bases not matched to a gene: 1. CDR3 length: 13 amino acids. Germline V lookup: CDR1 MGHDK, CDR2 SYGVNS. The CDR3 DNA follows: TGTGCCAGCAGGACTAGCGGGAGTAATGAGCAGTTCTTC. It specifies CASRTSGSNEQFF.

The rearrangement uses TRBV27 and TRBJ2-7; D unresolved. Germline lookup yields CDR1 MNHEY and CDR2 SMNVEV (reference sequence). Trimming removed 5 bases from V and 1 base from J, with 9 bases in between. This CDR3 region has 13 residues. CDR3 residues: CASSQTDSYEQYF. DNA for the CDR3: TGTGCCAGCAGTCAGACTGATTCCTACGAGCAGTACTTC.

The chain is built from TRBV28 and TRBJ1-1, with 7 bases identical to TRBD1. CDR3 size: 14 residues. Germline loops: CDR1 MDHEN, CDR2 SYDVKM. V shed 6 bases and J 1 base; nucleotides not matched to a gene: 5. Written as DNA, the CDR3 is TGTGCCAGCAGCTCTACAGGGGCGAACACTGAAGCTTTCTTT. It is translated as CASSSTGANTEAFF.

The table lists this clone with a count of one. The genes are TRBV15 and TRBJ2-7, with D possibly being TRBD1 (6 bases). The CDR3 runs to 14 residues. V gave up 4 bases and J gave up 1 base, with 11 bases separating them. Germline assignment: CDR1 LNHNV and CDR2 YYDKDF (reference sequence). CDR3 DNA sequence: TGTGCCACCAGCAAGGACAGAGGGTCCTACGAGCAGTACTTC. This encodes CATSKDRGSYEQYF.

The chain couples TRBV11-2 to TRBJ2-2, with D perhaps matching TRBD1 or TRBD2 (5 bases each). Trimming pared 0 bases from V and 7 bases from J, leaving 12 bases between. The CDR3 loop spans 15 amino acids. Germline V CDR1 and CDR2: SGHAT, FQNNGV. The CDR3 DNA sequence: TGTGCCAGCAGCTTAGAGTTGACAGAGGGCGGGGAGCTGTTTTTT. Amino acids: CASSLELTEGGELFF. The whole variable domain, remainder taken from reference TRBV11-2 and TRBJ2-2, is EAGVAQSPRYKIIEKRQSVAFWCNPISGHATLYWYQQILGQGPKLLIQFQNNGVVDDSQLPKDRFSAERLKGVDSTLKIQPAKLEDSAVYLCASSLELTEGGELFFGEGSRLTVL.